This entry lists 21 T cell receptor beta chains sequenced from one sample in a study of vaccination effects on CD4 cells after COVID-19 (dated 2022 in TCRdb). In the ViraFEST assay, PBMC were stimulated with viral peptide pools, and TCR sequencing was then used to find antigen-specific CD4+ T cell clonotypes based on their expansion. After around 10 days of culture, CD4+ T cells were isolated with the EasySep CD4+ T cell isolation kit. The absence of prior SARS-CoV-2 infection in healthy vaccine recipients was confirmed by negative nucleocapsid antibodies before and after vaccination. The library was produced with the immunoSEQ multiplex PCR assay. Here the immuneACCESS table is served through TCRdb, limited to in-frame sequences with V and J called. Missing clones are a known gap in these copies; in checked studies unresolved V genes cover under half, and the rest lacks a known reason. The sample table holds around 45,000 clones, of which around three quarters were seen once. In total, the top ten clones hold 10% to 12% of the sample.

These receptors' targets are unknown. Sample: CD4+ T cells from PBMCs cultured with SARS-CoV-2 spike peptides, taken before COVID-19 vaccination. The label giving this sample's cell subset or site can be read as: SARS-CoV-2 spike overlapping peptide pool stimulation. The receptors were gathered from a human donor who received a COVID-19 vaccine.

V usage is TRBV5-3 and J usage is TRBJ1-5; D is unresolved. TRBV5-3 is designated an ORF whose function remains uncertain. The CDR3 consists of 15 residues. V gave up 2 bases and J gave up 3 bases, with 12 bases separating them. Written as DNA, the CDR3 is TGTGCCAGAAGCTTCGTTCAGACGGACAATCAGCCCCAGCATTTT. As protein: CARSFVQTDNQPQHF.

Concerning this clone: Other nucleotide sequences from this sample produce the same CDR3. CDR3 in amino acids: CASSLQETQYF. CDR3 bases: TGCGCCAGCAGCTTGCAAGAGACCCAGTACTTC. The rearrangement joins TRBV5-1 to TRBJ2-5, with D unclear. With 1 base removed from V and 2 bases from J, the gap between germline ends came to 0 bases. Germline V gene sequence: CDR1 SGHRS, CDR2 YFSETQ. CDR3 length: 11 amino acids.

The chain carries TRBV5-4 and TRBJ2-5; perhaps TRBD1 as D (6 bases). Trimming took 4 bases from V and 3 from J, leaving 13 bases between them. The CDR3 covers 14 residues. The V gene's germline CDR1 is SGHNT and CDR2 YYREEE (reference sequence). The CDR3 protein is CASSLQGGEETQYF. As DNA, the CDR3 is TGTGCCAGCAGCCTCCAAGGGGGAGAAGAGACCCAGTACTTC.

This rearrangement joins TRBV18 to TRBJ2-3; TRBD2 matches at 11 bases. Looked up from germline, CDR1 is KGHSH and CDR2 is LQKENI. CDR3 length: 12 residues. Trimming took 6 bases from V and 12 from J; bases not matched to a gene: 5. CDR3 DNA sequence: TGTGCCAGCTCTCCTAGCGGGGGGTTCCAGTATTTT. Residues: CASSPSGGFQYF.

The V and J genes are TRBV7-9 and TRBJ2-5; no reliable D call. CDR3 length: 15 amino acids. Germline V lookup: CDR1 SEHNR, CDR2 FQNEAQ (reference sequence). The V gene lost 2 bases and the J gene lost 2 bases, with 12 bases spanning the gap. As DNA, the CDR3 is TGTGCCAGCAGCTTAAAATTCTCTCCTCAAGAGACCCAGTACTTC. Encoded protein: CASSLKFSPQETQYF.

This chain uses TRBV7-2 with TRBJ1-1; D may be TRBD1 (6 bases). This CDR3 comprises 14 residues. V lost 6 bases and J 4 bases, leaving 15 bases between the germline ends. Germline CDR1 reads SGHTA; CDR2 reads FQGNSA. CDR3 residues: CASRLTGSGTEAFF. In DNA, the CDR3 is TGTGCCAGCAGATTGACAGGTTCGGGCACTGAAGCTTTCTTT.

This clone was detected once. This rearrangement joins TRBV28 to TRBJ1-2, with 8 bases that match TRBD1. The V segment lost 5 bases and the J segment 3 bases; nucleotides outside the gene matches: 14. The CDR3 runs to 17 residues. Per germline, CDR1 MDHEN and CDR2 SYDVKM. The CDR3 coding sequence is TGTGCCAGCAGTCCAGCCCCCGGGACAGGCCCTCACTATGGCTACACCTTC. Translated: CASSPAPGTGPHYGYTF.

This clone has only a few counts. The rearrangement links TRBV30 to TRBJ2-2, with D possibly being TRBD1 (6 bases). Looked up from germline, CDR1 is GTSNPN and CDR2 is SVGIG (reference sequence). Trimming left V 5 bases short and J 7 bases short, with 14 bases between. The CDR3 contains 13 residues. The DNA for the CDR3 is TGTGCCTGGGGATTTGGGGGCAACGGGGAGCTGTTTTTT. It encodes CAWGFGGNGELFF.

This chain uses TRBV19 with TRBJ1-3; 7 nucleotides agree with TRBD1. This CDR3 comprises 12 residues. V trimming: 8 bases; J trimming: 11 bases; junction bases outside the gene matches: 9. Germline-derived CDR1 and CDR2 are LNHDA and SQIVND (reference sequence). CDR3 amino acids: CASQQGQRAIYF. The CDR3 DNA reads TGTGCCAGTCAACAGGGGCAGCGGGCCATATATTTT.

V usage is TRBV18 and J usage is TRBJ1-2; possibly TRBD1 for D (5 bases). The germline gives CDR1 KGHSH, CDR2 LQKENI. The germline V and J ends were trimmed by 3 bases and 1 base, with 6 bases remaining between them. CDR3 length equals 13 residues. CDR3 coding DNA: TGTGCCAGCTCACCGGACATTAACTATGGCTACACCTTC. The encoded protein is CASSPDINYGYTF. Combining the CDR3 with reference TRBV18 and TRBJ1-2 gives the whole variable domain NAGVMQNPRHLVRRRGQEARLRCSPMKGHSHVYWYRQLPEEGLKFMVYLQKENIIDESGMPKERFSAEFPKEGPSILRIQQVVRGDSAAYFCASSPDINYGYTFGSGTRLTVV.

The chain couples TRBV6-5 to TRBJ2-7, with a weak D call TRBD1 (6 bases). The V and J ends lost 6 bases and 2 bases respectively, with 11 bases between them. CDR3 length: 13 residues. The germline V gene has CDR1 MNHEY and CDR2 SVGAGI. The CDR3: CASRETGTYEQYV. CDR3 DNA: TGTGCCAGCAGAGAGACAGGTACCTACGAGCAGTACGTC.

This clone has a single count. This rearrangement joins TRBV6-1 to TRBJ2-1, with D maybe TRBD1 (7 bases). Trimming pared 1 base from V and 7 bases from J, leaving 14 bases between. Looked up from germline, CDR1 is MNHNS and CDR2 is SASEGT. The CDR3 loop spans 15 amino acids. The CDR3 nucleotides read TGTGCCAGCAGTGAAGTCGTCAGGGGGAGGAATGAGCAGTTCTTC. Its protein product is CASSEVVRGRNEQFF.

This chain links TRBV10-3 with TRBJ1-1; D is unresolved. V was cut by 4 bases and J by 0 bases, with 6 bases left in between. Germline V gives CDR1 ENHRY, CDR2 SYGVKD. The CDR3 is made up of 13 amino acids. The CDR3 is CAISGQLNTEAFF. The CDR3 DNA reads TGTGCCATCAGTGGGCAGTTGAACACTGAAGCTTTCTTT.

This chain links TRBV7-9 with TRBJ1-1; weak D call: TRBD1 (6 bases). The CDR3 sequence is 15 residues long. V dropped 2 bases and J dropped 7 bases, with 17 bases sitting between them. The V gene's germline CDR1 is SEHNR and CDR2 FQNEAQ (reference sequence). Written as DNA, the CDR3 is TGTGCCAGCAGCTTATTGAGGCACAGGGCTGATGAAGCTTTCTTT. Translated, it gives CASSLLRHRADEAFF. Based on the CDR3 plus reference TRBV7-9 and TRBJ1-1, the full variable domain is DTGVSQNPRHKITKRGQNVTFRCDPISEHNRLYWYRQTLGQGPEFLTYFQNEAQLEKSRLLSDRFSAERPKGSFSTLEIQRTEQGDSAMYLCASSLLRHRADEAFFGQGTRLTVV.

This clone appeared a single time. The rearrangement uses TRBV4-1 and TRBJ2-3; D remains ambiguous. This CDR3 has 17 amino acids. Germline V gene lookup returns CDR1 MGHRA and CDR2 YSYEKL. Trimming cost V 3 bases and J 3 bases, with 19 bases left between them. Written as DNA, the CDR3 is TGCGCCAGCAGCCACACCGCGCTGGTAGCTAGAACAGATACGCAGTATTTT. Its translation is CASSHTALVARTDTQYF.

The chain has TRBV4-1 and TRBJ2-2, with TRBD2 identical over 11 bases. Trimming took 4 bases from V and 6 from J; bases not matched to a gene: 10. The CDR3 totals 17 residues. Germline V CDR1 and CDR2: MGHRA, YSYEKL. CDR3 DNA sequence: TGCGCCAGCAGCCCACAAATAGCGGGGGGGTCTTCCGGGGAGCTGTTTTTT. This translates into CASSPQIAGGSSGELFF.

V and J are TRBV10-2 and TRBJ2-3; no firm D call. The CDR3 sequence is 12 residues long. Looked up from germline, CDR1 is WSHSY and CDR2 is SAAADI. V dropped 4 bases and J dropped 4 bases, with 6 bases sitting between them. DNA of the CDR3: TGCGCCAGCAGTGTGCGCCCAGATACGCAGTATTTT. It translates to CASSVRPDTQYF.

This chain links TRBV21-1 with TRBJ2-3; the listed D gene, TRBD2, was not tested against the DNA. TRBV21-1 is reported as a pseudogene. The CDR3 spans 19 residues. In nucleotides, the CDR3 is TGTGCCAGCAGCAAACCCCGGGGGGGGGACAGCCCGGACACAGATACGCAGTATTTT. It is translated as CASSKPRGGDSPDTDTQYF.

The gene calls are TRBV3-1 (or the pseudogene TRBV3-2) and TRBJ1-2; the D gene is possibly TRBD1 (5 bases). The CDR3 sequence is 14 residues long. Germline CDR1 and CDR2: LGHDT and YNNKEL (reference sequence). The V gene lost 2 bases and the J gene lost 5 bases, with 12 bases spanning the gap. CDR3 sequence (DNA): TGTGCCAGCAGCCAACTCGGGACGGATTATGGCTACACCTTC. This translates into CASSQLGTDYGYTF.

The rearrangement joins TRBV6-4 to TRBJ2-1, with 15 bases aligning to TRBD2. This CDR3 spans 18 amino acids. Looked up from germline, CDR1 is MRHNA and CDR2 is SNTAGT. The ends lost 5 bases at V and 8 bases at J; junction bases unmatched: 13. DNA of the CDR3: TGTGCCAGCAGTTCCGAAGGACTAGCGGGGGGGCTTTTCGATGAGCAGTTCTTC. Amino acids: CASSSEGLAGGLFDEQFF.

This chain uses TRBV6-1 with TRBJ1-2; unclear D gene. The CDR3 length is 14 residues. The V end was cut by 2 bases, the J end by 3 bases, with 10 bases between. Germline V gene sequence: CDR1 MNHNS, CDR2 SASEGT. The CDR3 DNA is TGTGCCAGCAGTGAAACCGGACGGCACTATGGCTACACCTTC. Its protein product is CASSETGRHYGYTF.